The clone carrying this T cell receptor (beta chain) was seen a few times. The sample comes from a study of spatial heterogeneity in lung cancer. Whole-study context: Untreated early-stage non-small cell lung cancer patients, approximately 79 in total, were the donors.

Trimming shortened V by 2 bases and J by 1 base, and 11 bases separated the two germline ends. The CDR3 runs 16 residues. Per germline, CDR1 SGHTA and CDR2 FQGNSA. Time point described: blood at routine non-recurrence follow-up after resection. Whole RNA from tumor, nontumor lung or frozen PBMC was sequenced unsorted. TCRdb reanalysed the 5' RACE reads using MiXCR and keeps one entry per CDR3 protein. This table has approximately 43,000 distinct CDR3 sequences, more than 9% appearing once. This receptor was obtained from a female donor with early-stage non-small cell lung cancer. Specimen: PBMCs, collected at follow-up. The chain links TRBV7-2 to TRBJ2-2, with D perhaps matching TRBD2 (5 bases). In nucleotides, the CDR3 is TGTGCCAGCAGCTTAATGAGGGCTAAGAACACCGGGGAGCTGTTTTTT. Its protein product is CASSLMRAKNTGELFF.